These T cell receptor beta chains were read from a single sample in a study of breast tumors, draining lymph nodes, adjacent tissues. TCRdb re-called the multiplex PCR reads with MiXCR, one entry per CDR3 protein. The repertoire holds around 250,000 distinct CDR3 sequences, with less than 35% as singletons. The material sequenced was axillary lymph node tissue. These receptors all come from a female donor with breast cancer. Some clones in this sample may be carry-over from other donors' samples. CDR3s include the opening cysteine and the closing phenylalanine or tryptophan. The D gene is left open where the match is weak. Not all rows give a size; the values are once, few, many and, for expanded clones, a class.

D gene	J gene	clone size	V gene	CDR3 DNA	CDR3 protein
-	TRBJ2-6	-	TRBV2	TGTGCCAGCAGTGACTCGGATCAGGGAGGCCCTGGGGCCAACGTCCTGACTTTC	CASSDSDQGGPGANVLTF
-	TRBJ2-6	-	TRBV24-1	TGTGCCACCAGTGAGAACTCTAGGGCCAGCGTCCTGACTTTC	CATSENSRASVLTF
TRBD2	TRBJ2-7	many	TRBV9	TGTGCCAGCAGCGTACCGGGACTACTCGAGCAGTACTTC	CASSVPGLLEQYF
TRBD1	TRBJ1-2	-	TRBV2	TGTGCCAGCGCTGACCCGGGACAGGGGGGGGGCTATGGCTACACCTTC	CASADPGQGGGYGYTF
-	TRBJ1-2	few	TRBV6-5	TGTGCCAGCAGTCACGAACCAGGGAACTATGGCTACACCTTC	CASSHEPGNYGYTF
-	TRBJ2-2	many	TRBV7-2	TGTGCCAGCAGCTTACTCTGGGTCAAGACCGGGGAGCTGTTTTTT	CASSLLWVKTGELFF
-	TRBJ1-4	-	TRBV24-1	TGTGCCACCACAGGGTTTTCCAATGAAAAACTGTTTTTT	CATTGFSNEKLFF
-	TRBJ2-6	-	TRBV13	TGTGCCAGCAGCACCACAGGGTTTGGGGGTTTGTCGGGGGCCAACGTCCTGACTTTC	CASSTTGFGGLSGANVLTF
-	TRBJ2-7	many	TRBV7-7	TGTGCTAGCAGCTCATCGCCGGGGGACGAGCAGTACTTC	CASSSSPGDEQYF
TRBD1	TRBJ1-2	many	TRBV20-1	TGCAGTGCCACGGGACAGCTCTATGGCTCCACCTTC	CSATGQLYGSTF
TRBD2	TRBJ2-3	many	TRBV19	TGTGCCAGTAGTTCTCGAGCGGGATTCACAGATACGCAGTATTTT	CASSSRAGFTDTQYF
TRBD1	TRBJ1-4	-	TRBV6-2/TRBV6-3	TGTGCCAGCAGGCGACAGGGGACGACGACTAATGAAAAACTGGTTTTT	CASRRQGTTTNEKLVF
-	TRBJ2-1	-	TRBV6-1	TGTGCCAGCAGTCACGGCTTCGGAAGCTCCTACAATGAGCAGTTCTTC	CASSHGFGSSYNEQFF
TRBD1	TRBJ2-5	-	TRBV5-4	TGTGCCAGCAGCTTGAACCAGGGGGCGTCCCAAGAGACCCAGTACTTC	CASSLNQGASQETQYF